This TCR beta chain was recovered during a study of a mutant IDH1 vaccine in newly diagnosed glioma. Broader study findings: Detectable vaccine-induced immune responses arose in around 92% of patients.

Assay: immunoSEQ multiplex PCR; the TCRdb copy retains only in-frame clones and omits some. The sample contains under 40,000 clones, about four fifths of which appear only once. The CDR3 has 14 residues. From germline, CDR1 is SGDLS and CDR2 YYNGEE. The germline V and J ends were trimmed by 5 bases and 4 bases, with 14 bases remaining between them. Stated time point: week 35, safety follow-up. All doses held 300 ug of mutant IDH1 20-mer peptide, with topical imiquimod. Details on this clone: Antigen: not known.

Sequenced material: PBMCs, taken from a glioma patient whose treatment included an IDH1 peptide vaccine. The sequence derives from a woman aged 18-30 years with glioma. The chain uses TRBV9 and TRBJ2-3, with D hard to call. CDR3 DNA: TGTGCCAGCAGTCAGGCAGGCGGCGCAGATACGCAGTATTTT. Translation: CASSQAGGADTQYF. The variable domain in full, with the rest retrieved from reference TRBV9 and TRBJ2-3, is DSGVTQTPKHLITATGQRVTLRCSPRSGDLSVYWYQQSLDQGLQFLIQYYNGEERAKGNILERFSAQQFPDLHSELNLSSLELGDSALYFCASSQAGGADTQYFGPGTRLTVL.